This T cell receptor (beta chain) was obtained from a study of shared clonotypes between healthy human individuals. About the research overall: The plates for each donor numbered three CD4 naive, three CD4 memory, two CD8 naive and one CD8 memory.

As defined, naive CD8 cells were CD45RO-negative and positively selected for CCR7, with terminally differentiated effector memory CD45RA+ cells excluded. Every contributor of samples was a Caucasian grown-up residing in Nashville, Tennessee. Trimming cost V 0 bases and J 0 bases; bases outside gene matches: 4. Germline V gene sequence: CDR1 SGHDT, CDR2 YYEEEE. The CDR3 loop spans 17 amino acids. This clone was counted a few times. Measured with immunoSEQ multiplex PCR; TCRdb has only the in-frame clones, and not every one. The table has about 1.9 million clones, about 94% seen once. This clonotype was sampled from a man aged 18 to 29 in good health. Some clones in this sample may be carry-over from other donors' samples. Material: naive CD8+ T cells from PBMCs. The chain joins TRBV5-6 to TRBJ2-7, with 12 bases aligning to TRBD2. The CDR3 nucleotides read TGTGCCAGCAGCTTGGTGGGGGGACTAGCGGGCTCCTACGAGCAGTACTTC. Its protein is CASSLVGGLAGSYEQYF. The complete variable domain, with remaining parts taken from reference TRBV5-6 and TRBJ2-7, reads DAGVTQSPTHLIKTRGQQVTLRCSPKSGHDTVSWYQQALGQGPQFIFQYYEEEERQRGNFPDRFSGHQFPNYSSELNVNALLLGDSALYLCASSLVGGLAGSYEQYFGPGTRLTVT.